A selection of T cell receptor beta chains follows, all from one sample in a study of patients and donors after allogeneic stem cell transplantation. TCRdb re-analysed the RT-PCR reads in MiXCR, keeping a single row per CDR3 protein. Of some 880,000 distinct CDR3 sequences in the sample, over 15% were seen once. Sequenced material: blood, either unsorted or a sorted T cell fraction (not recorded which). Receptors were obtained from a human donor who was either an allogeneic HSCT recipient or a stem cell or donor lymphocyte infusion donor (not recorded which). It is not recorded whose cells these are; they may come from a transplant donor. The CDR3 runs from the conserved cysteine through the conserved F or W. Only part of the rows carry a size: once, few, many, or a class if the clone is expanded.

size,V,J,CDR3
.,TRBV20-1,TRBJ2-7,CSALTGRTSYEQYF
few,TRBV9,TRBJ2-3,CASSSRGAQNTDTQYF
few,TRBV20-1,TRBJ2-1,CSARVGGRDEQFF
.,TRBV11-2,TRBJ1-4,CASRSHGTELEKLFF
.,TRBV6-5,TRBJ1-2,CASSFLDREYYGYTF
.,TRBV15,TRBJ1-2,CATSRDRRYGYTF
few,TRBV7-9,TRBJ2-4,CASSPGTDSLGKNIQYF
.,TRBV20-1,TRBJ2-7,CSARDYRESPGEQYF
.,TRBV10-3,TRBJ2-7,CAISYGQGVPYEQYF
.,TRBV20-1,TRBJ2-7,CSARGLAGGTSYEQYF
.,TRBV18,TRBJ1-1,CASSSRYTEAFF
once,TRBV6-1,TRBJ1-5,CASSGLDRSFGQPQHF
few,TRBV5-1,TRBJ1-2,CASSLGLGVNYGYTF
few,TRBV15,TRBJ2-1,CATSRGFSGSYNEQFF
once,TRBV28,TRBJ2-3,CASSFGPTGLSGTDTQYF
.,TRBV7-2,TRBJ1-2,CASSLAGRQPSNYGYTF
.,TRBV11-2,TRBJ2-6,CASSHPWVRRSSGANVLTF
many,TRBV5-1,TRBJ2-7,CASSPDRDHEQYF
.,TRBV6-2/TRBV6-3,TRBJ1-1,CASSHLDSEAFF
many,TRBV27,TRBJ2-3,CASRKLLPTDTQYF
.,TRBV30,TRBJ2-6,CAWSAGSGANVLTF
few,TRBV20-1,TRBJ2-7,CSARVGGGLYEQYF
.,TRBV20-1,TRBJ2-1,CSAAGPKGDEQFF
few,TRBV30,TRBJ1-5,CAWSGNRRVQPQHF
.,TRBV20-1,TRBJ1-1,CSAKQLNTEAFF
.,TRBV3-1,TRBJ2-7,CASSQGGGLTHEQYF